This T cell receptor beta chain was observed in a study of T cell responses to AZD1222 COVID-19 vaccine. Study-wide results and limits: Receipt of two AZD1222 doses was followed by a rise in Spike-specific TCR breadth and depth.

About this clone: Antigen: not known.

Trimming removed 2 bases from V and 4 bases from J, with 4 bases in between. This CDR3 has 12 amino acids. Germline assignment: CDR1 SGHTS and CDR2 YDEGEE. The data were produced by immunoSEQ multiplex PCR, yet TCRdb's version contains in-frame clones alone and is incomplete. Here the sample spans roughly 120,000 clones, 85% to 95% being singletons. Sequences were derived from peripheral blood, sampled on day 0 of AZD1222 vaccination. This chain connects TRBV5-8 to TRBJ2-1; D not certain. The sequence came from an adult in good health. The CDR3 loop is CASSFGYNEQFF. DNA of the CDR3: TGTGCCAGCAGCTTCGGGTACAATGAGCAGTTCTTC.